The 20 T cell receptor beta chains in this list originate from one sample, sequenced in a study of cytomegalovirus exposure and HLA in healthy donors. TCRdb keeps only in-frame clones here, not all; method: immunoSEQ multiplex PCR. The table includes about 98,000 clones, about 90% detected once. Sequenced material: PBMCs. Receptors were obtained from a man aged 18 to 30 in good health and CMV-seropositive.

The CDR3 protein is CASSLSGGGVQETQYF. CDR3 nucleotide sequence: TGTGCCAGCAGTTTATCAGGCGGGGGAGTCCAAGAGACCCAGTACTTC. The genes are TRBV27 and TRBJ2-5, with 7 nucleotides matching TRBD2. CDR1 and CDR2 from the germline V gene are MNHEY and SMNVEV (reference sequence). The CDR3 is 16 amino acids. The V segment lost 0 bases and the J segment 1 base; nucleotides outside the gene matches: 5.

The CDR3 nucleotides read TGTGCCAGCAGTTATTTCGGGAGCATCGCAGATACGCAGTATTTT. Translated, it gives CASSYFGSIADTQYF. The chain carries TRBV6-6 and TRBJ2-3, with a weak D call TRBD2 (6 bases). CDR1 MNHNY and CDR2 SVGAGI come from the germline V gene (reference sequence). Trimming took off 3 bases at V and 4 bases at J, with 14 bases between the two ends. The CDR3 loop spans 15 amino acids.

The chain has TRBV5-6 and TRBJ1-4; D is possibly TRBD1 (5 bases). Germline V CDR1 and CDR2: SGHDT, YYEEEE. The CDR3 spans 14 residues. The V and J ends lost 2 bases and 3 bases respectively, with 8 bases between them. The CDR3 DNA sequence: TGTGCCAGCAGCTTATGGGGGGCTAATGAAAAACTGTTTTTT. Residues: CASSLWGANEKLFF. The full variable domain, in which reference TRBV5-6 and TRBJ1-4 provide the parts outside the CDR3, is DAGVTQSPTHLIKTRGQQVTLRCSPKSGHDTVSWYQQALGQGPQFIFQYYEEEERQRGNFPDRFSGHQFPNYSSELNVNALLLGDSALYLCASSLWGANEKLFFGSGTQLSVL.

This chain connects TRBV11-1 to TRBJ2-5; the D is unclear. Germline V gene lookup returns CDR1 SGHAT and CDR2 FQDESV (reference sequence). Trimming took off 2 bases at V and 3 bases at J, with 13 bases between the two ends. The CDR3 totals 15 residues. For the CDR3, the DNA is TGTGCCAGCAGCTTAAACGGAGCGCTAAAAGAGACCCAGTACTTC. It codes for CASSLNGALKETQYF.

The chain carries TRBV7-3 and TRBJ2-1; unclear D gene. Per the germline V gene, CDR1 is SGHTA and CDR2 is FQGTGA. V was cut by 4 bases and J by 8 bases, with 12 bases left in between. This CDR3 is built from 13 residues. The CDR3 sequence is CASSYYLSDEQFF. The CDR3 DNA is TGTGCCAGCAGCTATTATCTTTCGGATGAGCAGTTCTTC.

CDR3 DNA: TGTGCCAGCAGCCAAGATGGGCGGGAGGGCCGTGGGCGAGGGGAGCTGTTTTTT. It codes for CASSQDGREGRGRGELFF. The rearrangement links TRBV4-2 to TRBJ2-2, with 9 bases that match TRBD2. Germline-derived CDR1 and CDR2 are LGHNA and YNFKEQ. V shed 0 bases, J shed 8 bases, and the junction held 13 bases outside the gene matches. The CDR3 length is 18 residues.

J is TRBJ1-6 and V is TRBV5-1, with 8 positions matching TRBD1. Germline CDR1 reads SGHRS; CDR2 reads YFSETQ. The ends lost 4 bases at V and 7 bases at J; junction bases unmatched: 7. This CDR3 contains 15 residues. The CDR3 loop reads CASSKDRGRNSPLHF. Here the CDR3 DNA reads TGCGCCAGCAGCAAAGACAGGGGAAGAAATTCACCCCTCCACTTT.

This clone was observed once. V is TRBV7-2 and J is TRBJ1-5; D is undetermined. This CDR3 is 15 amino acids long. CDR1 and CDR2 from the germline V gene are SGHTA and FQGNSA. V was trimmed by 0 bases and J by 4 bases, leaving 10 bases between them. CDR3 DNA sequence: TGTGCCAGCAGCTTAGCAATGGGAGGAAATCAGCCCCAGCATTTT. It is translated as CASSLAMGGNQPQHF. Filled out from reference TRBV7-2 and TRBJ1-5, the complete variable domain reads GAGVSQSPSNKVTEKGKDVELRCDPISGHTALYWYRQSLGQGLEFLIYFQGNSAPDKSGLPSDRFSAERTGGSVSTLTIQRTQQEDSAVYLCASSLAMGGNQPQHFGDGTRLSIL.

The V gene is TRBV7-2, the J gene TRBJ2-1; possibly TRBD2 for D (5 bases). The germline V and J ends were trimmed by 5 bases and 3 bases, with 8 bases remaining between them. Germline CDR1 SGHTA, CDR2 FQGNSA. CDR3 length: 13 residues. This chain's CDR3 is CASSPTSYNEQFF. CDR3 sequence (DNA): TGTGCCAGCAGCCCCACTAGCTACAATGAGCAGTTCTTC. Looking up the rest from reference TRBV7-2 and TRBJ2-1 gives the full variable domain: GAGVSQSPSNKVTEKGKDVELRCDPISGHTALYWYRQSLGQGLEFLIYFQGNSAPDKSGLPSDRFSAERTGGSVSTLTIQRTQQEDSAVYLCASSPTSYNEQFFGPGTRLTVL.

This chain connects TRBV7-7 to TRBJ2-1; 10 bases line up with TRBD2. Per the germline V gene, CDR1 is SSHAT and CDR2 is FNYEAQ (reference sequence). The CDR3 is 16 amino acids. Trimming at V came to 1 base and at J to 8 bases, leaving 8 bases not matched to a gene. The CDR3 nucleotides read TGTGCCAGCAGCTTAGGGCTAGCGGGGGCAGGGGATGAGCAGTTCTTC. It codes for CASSLGLAGAGDEQFF.

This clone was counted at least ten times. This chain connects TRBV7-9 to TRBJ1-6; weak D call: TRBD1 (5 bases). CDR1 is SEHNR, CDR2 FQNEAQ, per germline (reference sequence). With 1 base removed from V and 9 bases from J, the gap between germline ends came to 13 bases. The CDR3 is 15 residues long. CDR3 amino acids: CASSLERGVSSPLHF. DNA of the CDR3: TGTGCCAGCAGCTTAGAGCGGGGGGTGAGTTCACCCCTCCACTTT.

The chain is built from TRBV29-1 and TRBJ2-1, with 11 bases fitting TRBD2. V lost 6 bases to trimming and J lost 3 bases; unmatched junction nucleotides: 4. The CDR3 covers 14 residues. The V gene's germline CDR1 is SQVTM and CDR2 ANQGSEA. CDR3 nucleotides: TGCAGCGTCCATACTAGCGGGGGCTACAATGAGCAGTTCTTC. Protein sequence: CSVHTSGGYNEQFF.

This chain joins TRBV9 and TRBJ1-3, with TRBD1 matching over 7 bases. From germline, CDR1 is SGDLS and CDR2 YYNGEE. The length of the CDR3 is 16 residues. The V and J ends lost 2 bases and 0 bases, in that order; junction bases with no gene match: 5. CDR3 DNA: TGTGCCAGCAGCGTTACCTGGACAGGCTCTGGAAACACCATATATTTT. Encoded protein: CASSVTWTGSGNTIYF. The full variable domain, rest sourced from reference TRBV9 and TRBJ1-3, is DSGVTQTPKHLITATGQRVTLRCSPRSGDLSVYWYQQSLDQGLQFLIQYYNGEERAKGNILERFSAQQFPDLHSELNLSSLELGDSALYFCASSVTWTGSGNTIYFGEGSWLTVV.

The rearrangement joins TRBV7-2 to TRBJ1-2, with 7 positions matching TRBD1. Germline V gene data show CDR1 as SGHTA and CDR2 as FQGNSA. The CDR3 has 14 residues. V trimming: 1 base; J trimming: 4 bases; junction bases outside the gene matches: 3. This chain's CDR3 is CASSLGQGVYGYTF. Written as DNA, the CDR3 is TGTGCCAGCAGCTTAGGGCAGGGGGTCTATGGCTACACCTTC.

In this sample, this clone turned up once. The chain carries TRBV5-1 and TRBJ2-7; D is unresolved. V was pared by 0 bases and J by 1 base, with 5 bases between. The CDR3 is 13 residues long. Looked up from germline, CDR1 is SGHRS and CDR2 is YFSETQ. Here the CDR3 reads CASSLVGSYEQYF. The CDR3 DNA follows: TGCGCCAGCAGCTTGGTCGGTTCCTACGAGCAGTACTTC.

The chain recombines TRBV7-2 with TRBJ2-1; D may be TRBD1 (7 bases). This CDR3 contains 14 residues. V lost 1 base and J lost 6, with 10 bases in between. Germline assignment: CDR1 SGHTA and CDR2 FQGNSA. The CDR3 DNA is TGTGCCAGCAGCTTAGGTCAGGGGGGCAATGAGCAGTTCTTC. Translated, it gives CASSLGQGGNEQFF.

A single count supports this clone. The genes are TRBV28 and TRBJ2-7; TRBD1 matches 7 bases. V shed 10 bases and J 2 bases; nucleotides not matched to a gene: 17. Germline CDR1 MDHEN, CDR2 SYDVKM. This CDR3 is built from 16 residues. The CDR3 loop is CATRGPKTGQTYEQYF. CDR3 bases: TGTGCCACTCGGGGACCAAAGACGGGACAGACCTACGAGCAGTACTTC.

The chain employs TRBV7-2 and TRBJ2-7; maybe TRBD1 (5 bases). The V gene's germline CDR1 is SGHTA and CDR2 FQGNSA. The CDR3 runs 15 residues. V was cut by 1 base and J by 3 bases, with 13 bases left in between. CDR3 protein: CASSLGQSFVYEQYF. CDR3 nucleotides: TGTGCCAGCAGCTTAGGACAGTCCTTCGTCTACGAGCAGTACTTC. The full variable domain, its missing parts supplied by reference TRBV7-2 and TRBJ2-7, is GAGVSQSPSNKVTEKGKDVELRCDPISGHTALYWYRQSLGQGLEFLIYFQGNSAPDKSGLPSDRFSAERTGGSVSTLTIQRTQQEDSAVYLCASSLGQSFVYEQYFGPGTRLTVT.

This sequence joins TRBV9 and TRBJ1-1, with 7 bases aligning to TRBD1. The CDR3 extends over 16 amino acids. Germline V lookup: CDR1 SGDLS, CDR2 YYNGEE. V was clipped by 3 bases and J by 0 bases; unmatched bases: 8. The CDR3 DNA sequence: TGTGCCAGCAGCGCGGGGACAGCAACCATGAACACTGAAGCTTTCTTT. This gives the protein CASSAGTATMNTEAFF.

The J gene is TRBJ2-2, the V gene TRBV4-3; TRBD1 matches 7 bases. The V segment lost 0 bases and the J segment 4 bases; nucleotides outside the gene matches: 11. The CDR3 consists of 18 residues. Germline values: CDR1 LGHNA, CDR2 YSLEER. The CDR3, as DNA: TGCGCCAGCAGCCAAGAAGGCCGGCAGGGGGTCGCCACCGGGGAGCTGTTTTTT. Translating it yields CASSQEGRQGVATGELFF.